These 16 T cell receptor beta chains originate from one sample sequenced in a study of blood T cell repertoires in COVID-19. Assay used: immunoSEQ multiplex PCR; TCRdb lists only in-frame clones, some missing. The table records roughly 290,000 clones, over 75% of them present only once. Sequencing was done on a sample of peripheral blood. Receptors were obtained from a woman aged 25 to 39 with COVID-19, enrolled during active disease.

The chain uses TRBV30 and TRBJ1-6; D is perhaps TRBD1 (6 bases). Trimming pared 8 bases from V and 2 bases from J, leaving 13 bases between. Per germline, CDR1 GTSNPN and CDR2 SVGIG (reference sequence). There are 14 residues in the CDR3. The CDR3 DNA sequence: TGTGCCGGACAGACGAGGACCTATAATTCACCCCTCCACTTT. Its translation is CAGQTRTYNSPLHF.

J is TRBJ1-1 and V is TRBV18; D not resolved. This CDR3 contains 13 residues. Germline loops: CDR1 KGHSH, CDR2 LQKENI. Trimming pared 3 bases from V and 4 bases from J, leaving 9 bases between. The CDR3 DNA is TGTGCCAGCTCACCCTCCGGTGCCACTGAAGCTTTCTTT. This translates into CASSPSGATEAFF.

The rearrangement uses TRBV28 and TRBJ2-7; D is unclear. The CDR3 has 13 amino acids. The germline V gene has CDR1 MDHEN and CDR2 SYDVKM. The V end lost 1 base, the J end lost 4 bases, and 8 bases lay between the germline ends. CDR3 in amino acids: CASSLSPSYEQYF. The CDR3 nucleotides are TGTGCCAGCAGTTTATCCCCCTCTTACGAGCAGTACTTC.

The rearrangement links TRBV27 to TRBJ2-7; TRBD2 might be the D (7 bases). The CDR3 runs to 13 residues. The germline gives CDR1 MNHEY, CDR2 SMNVEV (reference sequence). The V end was cut by 8 bases, the J end by 6 bases, with 17 bases between. CDR3 in DNA: TGTGCCAGCTCTCACTCGGGGGGCGGCGAGCAGTACTTC. This encodes CASSHSGGGEQYF.

The chain couples TRBV5-1 to TRBJ2-7, with 13 bases that match TRBD2. This CDR3 spans 15 amino acids. After removal of 3 bases from V and 6 bases from J, the junction contained 6 bases not matched to a gene. Germline CDR1 SGHRS, CDR2 YFSETQ. CDR3 region: CASSSGLAGVGEQYF. In DNA, the CDR3 is TGCGCCAGCAGCTCAGGACTAGCGGGAGTCGGCGAGCAGTACTTC.

This chain uses TRBV11-3 with TRBJ2-1; TRBD2 agrees at 10 bases. This CDR3 spans 16 amino acids. V gave up 5 bases and J gave up 8 bases; unmatched junction bases: 12. The germline V gene encodes CDR1 SGHNT and CDR2 YENEEA. The CDR3 region has the DNA TGTGCCAGCAGCCCACGGGCAGCGGGAGGGCCCGATGAGCAGTTCTTC. Translating gives CASSPRAAGGPDEQFF.

This clone was observed once. This chain joins TRBV6-5 and TRBJ2-3, with 11 nucleotides matching TRBD2. J gave up 2 bases and V 4 bases, and 5 bases lay outside the gene matches. The CDR3 loop spans 16 amino acids. Per the germline V gene, CDR1 is MNHEY and CDR2 is SVGAGI. The CDR3 DNA is TGTGCCAGCAGTTCCATGACTAGCGGGACCACAGATACGCAGTATTTT. It yields the protein CASSSMTSGTTDTQYF.

The chain couples TRBV5-1 to TRBJ2-1; TRBD1 might be the D (6 bases). The CDR3 is 16 amino acids. Germline lookup yields CDR1 SGHRS and CDR2 YFSETQ. With 0 bases removed from V and 2 bases from J, the gap between germline ends came to 12 bases. The chain's CDR3 is CASSLGTEETYNEQFF. CDR3 coding DNA: TGCGCCAGCAGCTTGGGGACAGAGGAGACCTACAATGAGCAGTTCTTC.

This clone has just one count. The genes are TRBV29-1 and TRBJ2-1; possible D gene TRBD2, 6 bases. V gave up 4 bases and J gave up 4 bases, with 11 bases separating them. In germline, CDR1 is SQVTM, CDR2 ANQGSEA. The CDR3 contains 13 residues. CDR3 loop: CSVAAGRYNEQFF. CDR3 bases: TGCAGCGTTGCGGCGGGACGGTACAATGAGCAGTTCTTC.

The chain uses TRBV30 and TRBJ1-3, with a possible D match to TRBD1 (5 bases). The CDR3 is 13 amino acids. Deletions cut 2 bases from V and 4 bases from J, with 9 bases between. Germline lookup yields CDR1 GTSNPN and CDR2 SVGIG (reference sequence). The CDR3 loop is CAWSRGGGNTIYF. The CDR3 nucleotides read TGTGCCTGGAGTAGGGGAGGAGGAAACACCATATATTTT. The full variable domain, with the rest looked up from reference TRBV30 and TRBJ1-3, is SQTIHQWPATLVQPVGSPLSLECTVEGTSNPNLYWYRQAAGRGLQLLFYSVGIGQISSEVPQNLSASRPQDRQFILSSKKLLLSDSGFYLCAWSRGGGNTIYFGEGSWLTVV.

This chain connects TRBV5-1 to TRBJ2-1; 7 bases are a match to TRBD2. Germline values: CDR1 SGHRS, CDR2 YFSETQ. The CDR3 is 15 amino acids. Losses at the gene ends were 2 bases for V and 5 bases for J; bases not matched to a gene: 7. In DNA form, the CDR3 reads TGCGCCAGCAGCTTAGAGGGAGGGTCACACAATGAGCAGTTCTTC. Its protein product is CASSLEGGSHNEQFF.

The genes are TRBV19 and TRBJ1-4, with TRBD1 identical over 7 bases. The CDR3 loop spans 13 amino acids. Germline-derived CDR1 and CDR2 are LNHDA and SQIVND (reference sequence). V shed 3 bases, J shed 12 bases, and the junction held 7 bases outside the gene matches. CDR3 bases: TGTGCCAGTAGTATCCGGGGACAGCCTGAACTGTTTTTT. Encoded protein: CASSIRGQPELFF.

In this sample, this clone turned up once. This chain links TRBV7-9 with TRBJ2-7, with TRBD2 identical over 7 bases. The germline V gene encodes CDR1 SEHNR and CDR2 FQNEAQ (reference sequence). The CDR3 covers 16 residues. The trim removed 5 bases at V and 2 bases at J, leaving 12 bases unmatched. The DNA of the CDR3 is TGTGCCAGCAGCCCCAGTTTCGGGAGGATCACCTACGAGCAGTACTTC. The encoded protein is CASSPSFGRITYEQYF.

The V call is TRBV6-5, the J call TRBJ1-1, with 9 bases matching TRBD1. Trimming removed 5 bases from V and 1 base from J; junction bases left unmatched: 5. Germline V gene data show CDR1 as MNHEY and CDR2 as SVGAGI. This CDR3 has 15 residues. CDR3 protein: CASSRDRASNTEAFF. The CDR3 DNA reads as TGTGCCAGCAGTCGGGACAGGGCCTCGAACACTGAAGCTTTCTTT.

This chain connects TRBV11-2 to TRBJ2-3; TRBD2 matches at 10 bases. V dropped 5 bases and J dropped 2; count of bases not matched to a gene: 16. The germline CDR1 and CDR2 sequences are SGHAT and FQNNGV. The CDR3 runs 19 residues. The CDR3 sequence is CASSPKPPGLASLTDTQYF. In DNA, the CDR3 is TGTGCCAGCAGCCCCAAGCCGCCGGGACTAGCGAGCCTCACAGATACGCAGTATTTT.

The chain couples TRBV30 to TRBJ2-4; TRBD2 matches at 9 bases. The CDR3 is made up of 16 amino acids. Trimming cost V 5 bases and J 9 bases; bases outside gene matches: 17. The germline gives CDR1 GTSNPN, CDR2 SVGIG (reference sequence). CDR3 nucleotide sequence: TGTGCCTGGTACCCCCGATGGGCGGGAGGGGTCGGCATTCAGTACTTC. The encoded protein is CAWYPRWAGGVGIQYF. The full variable domain, in which reference TRBV30 and TRBJ2-4 provide the parts outside the CDR3, is SQTIHQWPATLVQPVGSPLSLECTVEGTSNPNLYWYRQAAGRGLQLLFYSVGIGQISSEVPQNLSASRPQDRQFILSSKKLLLSDSGFYLCAWYPRWAGGVGIQYFGAGTRLSVL.